This T cell receptor beta chain was found in a study of T cell responses to AZD1222 COVID-19 vaccine. This CDR3 spans 14 amino acids. Germline V gives CDR1 SQVTM, CDR2 ANQGSEA. Trimming removed 8 bases at V and 0 bases at J, with 15 bases between. Only in-frame clones appear in the TCRdb table, and some are missing; sequencing was by immunoSEQ multiplex PCR. The sample records around 270,000 clones, around 93% being singletons. The source material was peripheral blood, sampled 28 days after the second AZD1222 dose. This sequence joins TRBV29-1 and TRBJ2-3; no firm D call. This TCR was recovered from an adult who received the AZD1222 COVID-19 vaccine. CDR3 in amino acids: CSLKGRPSTDTQYF. DNA of the CDR3: TGCAGCCTCAAGGGCAGGCCTAGCACAGATACGCAGTATTTT.